This T cell receptor beta chain emerged from a study of response to subunit inactivated influenza vaccine. Overall study findings and caveats: The authors suggested that few new T cells are recruited per seasonal influenza vaccination.

A single record per CDR3 protein comes from TCRdb applying MiXCR to the RT-PCR reads. The data contain approximately 700,000 distinct CDR3 sequences, about 15% of them singletons. On this clonotype: As yet, its antigen is unknown.

Sample: PBMCs from blood, taken around 14 days before vaccination. This receptor was taken from a man in his fifties or sixties who received an inactivated influenza vaccine.

The CDR3 protein is CATSDFGQGSNEQFF. DNA for the CDR3: TGTGCCACCAGTGATTTTGGGCAGGGAAGCAATGAGCAGTTCTTC. This rearrangement joins TRBV24-1 to TRBJ2-1, with D perhaps TRBD1 (5 bases). Germline loops: CDR1 KGHDR, CDR2 SFDVKD. Trimming took off 1 base at V and 6 bases at J, with 12 bases between the two ends. The CDR3 sequence is 15 residues long.